This T cell receptor (beta chain) stems from a study of Graves' ophthalmopathy and Graves' hyperthyroidism. The study enrolled ophthalmopathy donors with moderate-to-severe activity, CAS ≥3, NOSPECS ≥4 and duration under 3 months. This clonotype was observed at least ten times. With 4 bases removed from V and 2 bases from J, the gap between germline ends came to 16 bases. CDR1 is SGHRS and CDR2 is YFSETQ in the germline V gene. There are 15 residues in the CDR3. Amplifying from RNA transcripts, the study obtained TCR beta CDR3 regions. Second-round multiplex PCR came after a first-round RT-PCR that employed HTBI primers. Each CDR3 protein is one row after TCRdb ran MiXCR on the multiplex PCR reads. The sample carries some 160,000 distinct CDR3 sequences, approximately 40% recorded once.

The gene calls are TRBV5-1 and TRBJ2-7, with D tentatively TRBD2 (5 bases). Sequencing used peripheral blood. The sequence derives from a man aged 25-40 years with Graves' ophthalmopathy. The CDR3 protein is CASSPRGDEPYEQYF. In DNA form, the CDR3 reads TGCGCCAGCAGCCCCCGGGGAGACGAGCCCTACGAGCAGTACTTC.